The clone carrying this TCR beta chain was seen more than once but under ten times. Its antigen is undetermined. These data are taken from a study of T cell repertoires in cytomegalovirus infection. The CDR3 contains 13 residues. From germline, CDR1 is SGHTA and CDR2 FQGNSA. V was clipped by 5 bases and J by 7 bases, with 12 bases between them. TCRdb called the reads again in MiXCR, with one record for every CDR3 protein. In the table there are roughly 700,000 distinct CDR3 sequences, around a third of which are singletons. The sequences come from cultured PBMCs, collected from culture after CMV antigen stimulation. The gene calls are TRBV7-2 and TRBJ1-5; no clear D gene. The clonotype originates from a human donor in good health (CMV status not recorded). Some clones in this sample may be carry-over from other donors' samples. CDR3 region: CASSTRPTQPQHF. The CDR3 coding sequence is TGTGCCAGCAGCACTCGACCGACGCAGCCCCAGCATTTT.